This T cell receptor (beta chain) was identified in a study of blood T cells in healthy people across ages. Study findings and constraints: Aged donors had fewer naive CD4+ cells and lower diversity than long-lived donors.

There are 17 residues in the CDR3. V lost 0 bases, J lost 3 bases, and 6 bases stayed unmatched. Germline CDR1 and CDR2: MNHEY and SVGEGT. This clonotype was detected only a few times. Its antigen remains unidentified. A minimum of 6 micrograms of total RNA was extracted per sample. The authors ran a second PCR of about 7 to 12 cycles using a sample-barcoded 5' primer and a J-beta primer mix. Each CDR3 protein is one row after TCRdb ran MiXCR on the 5' RACE reads. The sample gives about 780,000 distinct CDR3 sequences, 20% to 30% of which show up once; around 3% is in the top ten. The same data also contributed to another study, on T cells of mothers and their children. As reported in that work: Random nucleotides (2-4) and sample barcodes were added by the M1S primer used in the second PCR. Maternal samples each gave over 8.5 million TCR beta CDR3 reads, and child samples several million each.

The receptor's source is a boy between 10 and 17 years old in good health. The V and J genes are TRBV6-2 or TRBV6-3 and TRBJ2-2; the match to TRBD2 covers 8 bases. Sequences were obtained from blood. The CDR3 reads CASSYSPQREYTGELFF. Here the CDR3 DNA reads TGTGCCAGCAGTTACTCTCCCCAGCGGGAGTACACCGGGGAGCTGTTTTTT.